A single sample is the source of the 15 T cell receptor beta chains below, sequenced in a study of CD8+ T cells in alopecia areata (dated by TCRdb to 2016 to 2019). Library generation was performed with the immunoSEQ multiplex PCR assay. To provide template for TCR sequencing, every sample had RNA extracted and reverse transcribed into cDNA. TCRdb retrieved this table from immuneACCESS and kept in-frame rearrangements only. Not all clones are present; in checked studies, unresolved V genes account for under half, and no reason is known for the remainder. The sample table contains 90,000 to 100,000 clones; only one count was recorded for 35% to 45% of them. 1.3% of the sample rests with the top ten. Sequenced sample: CD4+ T cells sorted from blood. Every receptor here comes from a human donor with alopecia areata.

This clone was recorded a few times. The chain combines TRBV15 with TRBJ2-1; D possibly corresponds to TRBD2 (6 bases). The germline V gene encodes CDR1 LNHNV and CDR2 YYDKDF (reference sequence). CDR3 length equals 15 residues. V lost 2 bases to trimming and J lost 2 bases, with 10 bases between them. CDR3 in DNA: TGTGCCACCAGCAGACTAGCGCGAACCTACAATGAGCAGTTCTTC. Protein product: CATSRLARTYNEQFF.

This clone was observed a few times. The V gene is TRBV4-1, the J gene TRBJ2-3; D is unclear. Trimming left V 3 bases short and J 1 base short, with 14 bases between. CDR3 length: 16 residues. Germline assignment: CDR1 MGHRA and CDR2 YSYEKL. The DNA for the CDR3 is TGCGCCAGCAGCCAGGTCCTCCCAGGAGGCACAGATACGCAGTATTTT. Amino acids: CASSQVLPGGTDTQYF.

This chain joins TRBV7-3 and TRBJ1-6; 7 nucleotides line up with TRBD1. The CDR3 is 13 amino acids. The junction had 3 bases not matched to a gene; V was cut back by 4 bases and J by 9 bases. Germline CDR1 and CDR2: SGHTA and FQGTGA. In DNA form, the CDR3 reads TGTGCCAGCAGCTCGACAGGGACTTCACCCCTCCACTTT. Translated: CASSSTGTSPLHF.

This chain links TRBV5-1 with TRBJ2-5; D not resolved. Trimming removed 0 bases at V and 5 bases at J, with 14 bases between. The CDR3 is 15 amino acids. Germline CDR1 SGHRS, CDR2 YFSETQ. The CDR3 DNA reads as TGCGCCAGCAGCTTGGCTCGGTCAGAAGGGGAGACCCAGTACTTC. Residues: CASSLARSEGETQYF.

A few counts support this clone. The rearrangement uses TRBV4-3 and TRBJ2-1; possibly TRBD1 for D (5 bases). The germline CDR1 and CDR2 sequences are LGHNA and YSLEER. V was clipped by 3 bases and J by 3 bases, with 9 bases between them. This CDR3 has 14 residues. The CDR3 is CASSHRQNYNEQFF. The DNA for the CDR3 is TGCGCCAGCAGCCACCGACAGAACTACAATGAGCAGTTCTTC.

This chain connects TRBV30 to TRBJ2-3, with TRBD2 matching 12 bases. V shed 0 bases and J 6 bases; nucleotides not matched to a gene: 4. CDR1 is GTSNPN, CDR2 SVGIG, per germline (reference sequence). There are 15 residues in the CDR3. CDR3 coding DNA: TGTGCCTGGAGTGTTACTAGCGGGGGGAGTGATACGCAGTATTTT. Protein: CAWSVTSGGSDTQYF.

V usage is TRBV5-1 and J usage is TRBJ2-5, with unresolved D. Between the trimmed V and J ends, which lost 4 bases and 5 bases, there was a span of 12 bases. The CDR3 loop spans 13 amino acids. CDR1 SGHRS and CDR2 YFSETQ come from the germline V gene. Here the CDR3 reads CASSPGSMETQYF. CDR3 nucleotide sequence: TGCGCCAGCAGCCCCGGGTCTATGGAGACCCAGTACTTC.

This clone was counted between two and nine times. The V call is TRBV5-1, the J call TRBJ2-1; 11 bases are a match to TRBD1. The CDR3 spans 15 residues. The V and J ends lost 7 bases and 8 bases, in that order; junction bases with no gene match: 11. CDR1 is SGHRS, CDR2 YFSETQ, per germline. Here the CDR3 DNA reads TGCGCCAGCGGAACTTTTCCGGGACAGGGGGATGAGCAGTTCTTC. Amino acids: CASGTFPGQGDEQFF.

In its sample, this clone was seen a few times. The chain uses TRBV29-1 and TRBJ2-1; 8 nucleotides agree with TRBD1. Germline loops: CDR1 SQVTM, CDR2 ANQGSEA. Trimming at V came to 7 bases and at J to 7 bases, leaving 3 bases not matched to a gene. This CDR3 spans 11 amino acids. The CDR3 spells CSGDRGNEQFF. CDR3 in DNA: TGCAGCGGAGACAGGGGTAATGAGCAGTTCTTC.

This clone turned up a few times. The chain uses TRBV7-9 and TRBJ2-1; 10 bases line up with TRBD2. Germline-derived CDR1 and CDR2 are SEHNR and FQNEAQ (reference sequence). V lost 5 bases, J lost 3 bases, and 10 bases stayed unmatched. The CDR3 sequence is 17 residues long. The CDR3 sequence: CASSRKPSGGLYNEQFF. For the CDR3, the DNA is TGTGCCAGCAGCCGTAAACCTAGCGGGGGCCTCTACAATGAGCAGTTCTTC.

This clone was detected a few times. This chain joins TRBV23-1 and TRBJ1-2, with TRBD1 identical over 11 bases. Being an ORF, TRBV23-1 has a function that is uncertain. The CDR3 extends over 16 amino acids. J was trimmed by 4 bases and V by 4 bases; bases with no gene match: 8. The CDR3 nucleotides are TGCGCCAGCAGTCTCCACCGGGACAGGGGGGCCTATGGCTACACCTTC. It yields the protein CASSLHRDRGAYGYTF.

The chain combines TRBV30 with TRBJ2-5, with a weak D call TRBD2 (5 bases). V was pared by 5 bases and J by 1 base, with 11 bases between. The CDR3 has 13 amino acids. Germline CDR1 is GTSNPN and CDR2 is SVGIG (reference sequence). CDR3 protein: CAWGGPSQETQYF. Here the CDR3 DNA reads TGTGCCTGGGGAGGACCGTCCCAAGAGACCCAGTACTTC.

CDR3 DNA sequence: TGTGCCAGCAGCTTGGGGACAGGGTACGAAAAACTGTTTTTT. Protein: CASSLGTGYEKLFF. The chain carries TRBV11-2 and TRBJ1-4, with TRBD1 matching 9 bases. The V segment lost 3 bases and the J segment 8 bases; nucleotides outside the gene matches: 4. The germline V gene has CDR1 SGHAT and CDR2 FQNNGV. This CDR3 is built from 14 residues.

This clone was observed a handful of times. This chain uses TRBV18 with TRBJ2-6; no clear D. The germline CDR1 and CDR2 sequences are KGHSH and LQKENI. There are 16 residues in the CDR3. V lost 0 bases and J lost 2, with 8 bases in between. The CDR3 reads CASSPPAWAGANVLTF. The CDR3 DNA is TGTGCCAGCTCACCACCCGCCTGGGCTGGGGCCAACGTCCTGACTTTC. The whole variable domain, filled in from reference TRBV18 and TRBJ2-6, reads NAGVMQNPRHLVRRRGQEARLRCSPMKGHSHVYWYRQLPEEGLKFMVYLQKENIIDESGMPKERFSAEFPKEGPSILRIQQVVRGDSAAYFCASSPPAWAGANVLTFGAGSRLTVL.

The sample holds a few counts of this clone. V usage is TRBV4-1 and J usage is TRBJ1-5; D is possibly TRBD1 (6 bases). The CDR3 is 18 amino acids. V lost 0 bases to trimming and J lost 0 bases, with 15 bases between them. Germline V gene sequence: CDR1 MGHRA, CDR2 YSYEKL. The CDR3 sequence is CASSQEHRVAYSNQPQHF. The CDR3 DNA sequence: TGCGCCAGCAGCCAAGAGCACAGGGTAGCATATAGCAATCAGCCCCAGCATTTT.